Below are 11 T cell receptor beta chains sequenced from a single sample in a study of cytomegalovirus exposure and HLA in healthy donors. PCR amplification relied on 60 Vbeta primers (plus 13 Jbeta primers). Measured with immunoSEQ multiplex PCR; TCRdb has only the in-frame clones, and not every one. The data hold roughly 150,000 clones, with roughly four fifths observed a single time. The material sequenced was PBMCs. All receptors derive from a young man in good health and CMV-seronegative.

The CDR3: CASSFPGGGNTIYF. CDR3 bases: TGTGCCAGCAGTTTTCCGGGCGGCGGGAACACCATATATTTT. The genes are TRBV28 and TRBJ1-3; the D is unclear. The CDR3 is 14 amino acids. Germline V gives CDR1 MDHEN, CDR2 SYDVKM. Trimming stripped 3 bases from V and 7 bases from J, with 13 bases between.

The CDR3 DNA is TGTGCCAGCAGTGAAAACAGGGTAACTAATGAAAAACTGTTTTTT. Its translation: CASSENRVTNEKLFF. The chain carries TRBV2 and TRBJ1-4; D possibly corresponds to TRBD1 (6 bases). The length of the CDR3 is 15 residues. The V and J ends lost 2 bases and 1 base respectively, with 8 bases between them. Germline V gene data show CDR1 as SNHLY and CDR2 as FYNNEI.

J is TRBJ2-3 and V is TRBV10-3; 11 nucleotides line up with TRBD2. The CDR3 is 17 residues long. The V segment lost 3 bases and the J segment 0 bases; nucleotides outside the gene matches: 5. CDR1 and CDR2 from the germline V gene are ENHRY and SYGVKD. CDR3 protein: CAISDETSGVSTDTQYF. DNA of the CDR3: TGTGCCATCAGTGACGAGACTAGCGGGGTAAGCACAGATACGCAGTATTTT.

The J gene is TRBJ2-2, the V gene TRBV30, with 12 bases lining up with TRBD2. The CDR3 spans 15 residues. J was trimmed by 4 bases and V by 4 bases; bases with no gene match: 4. CDR1 is GTSNPN and CDR2 is SVGIG in the germline V gene (reference sequence). CDR3 DNA sequence: TGTGCCTGGACGACTAGCGGGGGTTTCACCGGGGAGCTGTTTTTT. Amino acid sequence: CAWTTSGGFTGELFF.

The chain combines TRBV28 with TRBJ1-4, with D unclear. Trimming pared 3 bases from V and 7 bases from J, leaving 12 bases between. The CDR3 sequence is 14 residues long. Germline loops: CDR1 MDHEN, CDR2 SYDVKM. The CDR3 loop reads CASSFVARAEKLFF. The CDR3 nucleotides read TGTGCCAGCAGTTTCGTCGCACGAGCTGAAAAACTGTTTTTT.

This clone was observed a handful of times. The CDR3 DNA reads as TGTGCCAGCTCACCCTCCCTCGGGACAACTAATGAAAAACTGTTTTTT. Translating it yields CASSPSLGTTNEKLFF. V gene TRBV18 combines with J gene TRBJ1-4, with D hard to call. Trimming pared 3 bases from V and 0 bases from J, leaving 11 bases between. Germline lookup yields CDR1 KGHSH and CDR2 LQKENI. The CDR3 contains 16 residues.

The chain links TRBV10-2 to TRBJ2-3; 7 bases match TRBD2. CDR3 length equals 12 residues. Germline V gene lookup returns CDR1 WSHSY and CDR2 SAAADI. With 7 bases clipped from V and 4 bases from J, the junction kept 2 bases outside the gene matches. Here the CDR3 DNA reads TGCGCCAGCACCGCGGGGGCAGATACGCAGTATTTT. Encoded protein: CASTAGADTQYF.

This chain links TRBV4-2 with TRBJ1-1, with D possibly matching TRBD1 (5 bases). The germline V and J ends were trimmed by 3 bases and 5 bases, with 25 bases remaining between them. Germline assignment: CDR1 LGHNA and CDR2 YNFKEQ. This CDR3 is 18 amino acids long. CDR3 region: CASSHPSPWQGQRTEAFF. The CDR3, as DNA: TGTGCCAGCAGCCATCCCTCCCCCTGGCAGGGCCAGAGAACTGAAGCTTTCTTT.

V usage is TRBV27 and J usage is TRBJ1-2; 9 positions match TRBD1. The CDR3 is made up of 14 amino acids. The V gene end was trimmed by 8 bases and the J gene end by 1 base; junction bases not matched to a gene: 5. Germline CDR1 reads MNHEY; CDR2 reads SMNVEV (reference sequence). CDR3 loop: CASGGQGYNYGYTF. Here the CDR3 DNA reads TGTGCCAGCGGGGGACAGGGATATAACTATGGCTACACCTTC.

The chain couples TRBV30 to TRBJ2-3, with 10 bases aligning to TRBD2. The V and J ends lost 3 bases and 0 bases, in that order; junction bases with no gene match: 0. The CDR3 has 14 amino acids. Germline-derived CDR1 and CDR2 are GTSNPN and SVGIG (reference sequence). CDR3 amino acids: CAWRTSGSTDTQYF. CDR3 sequence (DNA): TGTGCCTGGAGGACTAGCGGGAGCACAGATACGCAGTATTTT.

This sequence joins TRBV7-2 and TRBJ1-2; a possible D gene is TRBD1 (5 bases). This CDR3 has 14 residues. Trimming stripped 0 bases from V and 4 bases from J, with 9 bases between. Germline CDR1 and CDR2: SGHTA and FQGNSA. The CDR3 reads CASSLAGLFYGYTF. The CDR3 DNA is TGTGCCAGCAGCTTAGCGGGGCTGTTCTATGGCTACACCTTC.